The 26 T cell receptor beta chains given below trace back to one sample, sequenced in a study of T cells after yellow fever vaccination. TCRdb fed the 5' RACE reads into MiXCR, producing one record per CDR3 protein. The sample lists some 500,000 distinct CDR3 sequences, approximately 15% occurring once. Sequenced here: PBMCs, sampled on the day of the yellow fever booster vaccination. These receptors were collected from a man aged 25-40 years who received the YFV17D yellow fever vaccine.

The table lists this clonotype with a few counts. This chain joins TRBV7-9 and TRBJ2-1; 7 nucleotides line up with TRBD2. The CDR3 is 15 amino acids. Trimming took 5 bases from V and 6 from J; bases not matched to a gene: 10. Per the germline V gene, CDR1 is SEHNR and CDR2 is FQNEAQ (reference sequence). CDR3 sequence reads: CASSRRRGSANEQFF. For the CDR3, the DNA is TGTGCCAGCAGCCGACGTCGCGGGAGCGCCAATGAGCAGTTCTTC. The full variable domain, completed using reference TRBV7-9 and TRBJ2-1, is DTGVSQNPRHKITKRGQNVTFRCDPISEHNRLYWYRQTLGQGPEFLTYFQNEAQLEKSRLLSDRFSAERPKGSFSTLEIQRTEQGDSAMYLCASSRRRGSANEQFFGPGTRLTVL.

This clonotype appeared a few times. The J gene is TRBJ2-7, the V gene TRBV12-3 or TRBV12-4; D is unclear. The CDR3 is 12 residues long. The V and J ends lost 0 bases and 6 bases respectively, with 6 bases between them. For the CDR3, the DNA is TGTGCCAGCAGTTTAGCGGCTACCGAGCAGTACTTC. This translates into CASSLAATEQYF.

The rearrangement links TRBV15 to TRBJ2-7; D may be TRBD1 or TRBD2 (5 bases each). CDR1 and CDR2 (germline): LNHNV, YYDKDF (reference sequence). The CDR3 has 13 amino acids. Trimming took 4 bases from V and 2 from J, leaving 9 bases between them. As DNA, the CDR3 is TGTGCCACCAGCACGGGACCTACCTACGAGCAGTACTTC. It yields the protein CATSTGPTYEQYF.

The chain recombines TRBV7-9 with TRBJ2-7; D perhaps matches TRBD1 (6 bases). V lost 5 bases and J 4 bases, leaving 15 bases between the germline ends. The germline V gene encodes CDR1 SEHNR and CDR2 FQNEAQ (reference sequence). The CDR3 covers 14 residues. CDR3 sequence reads: CASSPITGSYEQYF. The CDR3 coding sequence is TGTGCCAGCAGCCCAATTACAGGGTCGTACGAGCAGTACTTC.

In its sample, this clonotype was seen a few times. This chain connects TRBV7-2 to TRBJ2-3; 9 nucleotides line up with TRBD1. This CDR3 contains 14 residues. Germline V gene sequence: CDR1 SGHTA, CDR2 FQGNSA. The V segment lost 5 bases and the J segment 5 bases; nucleotides outside the gene matches: 5. DNA for the CDR3: TGTGCCAGCAGCCGGGACAGGGACAGAGATACGCAGTATTTT. Encoded protein: CASSRDRDRDTQYF.

The V and J genes are TRBV6-4 and TRBJ2-3, with a possible D match to TRBD2 (6 bases). V was pared by 6 bases and J by 5 bases, with 18 bases between. The CDR3 has 15 residues. Germline V gives CDR1 MRHNA, CDR2 SNTAGT. DNA for the CDR3: TGTGCCAGCAGGACGGGTACTAGCAGTGAAGATACGCAGTATTTT. This translates into CASRTGTSSEDTQYF.

This clonotype has only a few counts. This chain joins TRBV7-2 and TRBJ1-5; D is undetermined. CDR3 size: 16 residues. Germline values: CDR1 SGHTA, CDR2 FQGNSA. V lost 0 bases and J 0 bases, leaving 9 bases between the germline ends. In DNA form, the CDR3 reads TGTGCCAGCAGCTTAGCTAGCCAGTATAGCAATCAGCCCCAGCATTTT. It codes for CASSLASQYSNQPQHF.

The gene calls are TRBV4-1 and TRBJ2-1, with 8 positions matching TRBD2. Looked up from germline, CDR1 is MGHRA and CDR2 is YSYEKL. There are 15 residues in the CDR3. Losses at the gene ends were 4 bases for V and 10 bases for J; bases not matched to a gene: 12. DNA for the CDR3: TGCGCCAGCAGCCCCCGGGGGGGCGGGAGTGGAGAGCAGTTCTTC. This gives the protein CASSPRGGGSGEQFF.

This clonotype was recorded many times. The J gene is TRBJ2-5, the V gene TRBV6-5, with D tentatively TRBD2 (6 bases). The germline V and J ends were trimmed by 7 bases and 3 bases, with 9 bases remaining between them. CDR3 length: 12 residues. Germline lookup yields CDR1 MNHEY and CDR2 SVGAGI. The CDR3 nucleotides read TGTGCCAGCATATCGGGGGAAGAGACCCAGTACTTC. Residues: CASISGEETQYF.

This clonotype was seen a handful of times. The chain links TRBV7-9 to TRBJ1-1; D gene uncertain. V was clipped by 3 bases and J by 5 bases, with 10 bases between them. CDR1 and CDR2 (germline): SEHNR, FQNEAQ (reference sequence). The CDR3 is 13 residues long. CDR3 region: CASSLILGTEAFF. The CDR3 DNA reads as TGTGCCAGCAGCTTGATTCTAGGGACTGAAGCTTTCTTT.

The sample holds a few counts of this clonotype. The V call is TRBV6-1, the J call TRBJ2-7; 7 nucleotides match TRBD2. V lost 8 bases to trimming and J lost 4 bases; unmatched junction nucleotides: 11. This CDR3 comprises 14 residues. Germline CDR1 MNHNS, CDR2 SASEGT. CDR3 protein: CASGLGGGSYEQYF. The CDR3, as DNA: TGTGCCAGCGGCCTGGGGGGAGGGTCATACGAGCAGTACTTC.

This clonotype appeared many times. The CDR3 is CASSLASGSPGELFF. Here the CDR3 DNA reads TGCGCCAGCAGCTTGGCCAGCGGGAGCCCCGGGGAGCTGTTTTTT. The rearrangement uses TRBV5-1 and TRBJ2-2, with 8 bases aligning to TRBD2. The trim removed 0 bases at V and 6 bases at J, leaving 4 bases unmatched. This CDR3 has 15 amino acids. CDR1 is SGHRS, CDR2 YFSETQ, per germline.

The chain links TRBV29-1 to TRBJ2-5, with no clear D. The CDR3 is 10 residues long. Per the germline V gene, CDR1 is SQVTM and CDR2 is ANQGSEA. Trimming removed 3 bases from V and 7 bases from J, with 6 bases in between. CDR3 bases: TGCAGCGTTGAGTTGGGGACCCAGTACTTC. Its protein product is CSVELGTQYF.

This clonotype was counted only a few times. J is TRBJ2-3 and V is TRBV4-3; D not certain. V was trimmed by 1 base and J by 2 bases, leaving 7 bases between them. Germline CDR1 is LGHNA and CDR2 is YSLEER. CDR3 length: 14 amino acids. The CDR3 DNA is TGCGCCAGCAGCCAAGGAGCCAACACAGATACGCAGTATTTT. Translation gives CASSQGANTDTQYF.

This clonotype was seen a handful of times. V is TRBV7-2 and J is TRBJ2-7; D is perhaps TRBD1 (5 bases). The CDR3 contains 13 residues. The germline V and J ends were trimmed by 8 bases and 3 bases, with 14 bases remaining between them. Germline assignment: CDR1 SGHTA and CDR2 FQGNSA. In DNA form, the CDR3 reads TGTGCCAGCGCTTCTCCCCAGGGCTACGAGCAGTACTTC. Its translation is CASASPQGYEQYF.

The chain combines TRBV15 with TRBJ2-2; TRBD2 agrees at 10 bases. Germline V gene data show CDR1 as LNHNV and CDR2 as YYDKDF (reference sequence). V was pared by 1 base and J by 1 base, with 9 bases of the junction left unmatched. The CDR3 sequence is 19 residues long. This CDR3 reads CATSRVGLAEDLNTGELFF. CDR3 DNA sequence: TGTGCCACCAGCAGAGTAGGACTAGCGGAGGATTTGAACACCGGGGAGCTGTTTTTT.

This chain uses TRBV6-5 with TRBJ2-1; tentatively, D is TRBD2 (5 bases). Deletions cut 0 bases from V and 4 bases from J, with 10 bases between. Germline V gene lookup returns CDR1 MNHEY and CDR2 SVGAGI. The CDR3 consists of 15 residues. DNA of the CDR3: TGTGCCAGCAGTTACTCGAGGAGGCAGTACAATGAGCAGTTCTTC. Its translation: CASSYSRRQYNEQFF.

This clonotype was counted ten times or more. The chain joins TRBV5-1 to TRBJ1-5, with a tentative D call TRBD1 (6 bases). Germline lookup yields CDR1 SGHRS and CDR2 YFSETQ. The CDR3 has 14 amino acids. V was shortened by 2 bases and J by 3 bases, with 9 bases between the two germline ends. CDR3 in DNA: TGCGCCAGCAGCTTAGGGGACAACAATCAGCCCCAGCATTTT. It specifies CASSLGDNNQPQHF.

This clonotype has just a few counts. This chain links TRBV6-4 with TRBJ2-1; TRBD2 matches at 7 bases. The V gene's germline CDR1 is MRHNA and CDR2 SNTAGT. J lost 0 bases, V lost 2 bases, and 4 bases had no gene match. This CDR3 is built from 16 residues. The CDR3 DNA follows: TGTGCCAGCAGTGACATCGGCGGGAGCTCCTACAATGAGCAGTTCTTC. It codes for CASSDIGGSSYNEQFF.

This clonotype has only a few counts. The genes are TRBV18 and TRBJ2-2, with D perhaps TRBD2 (5 bases). The germline CDR1 and CDR2 sequences are KGHSH and LQKENI. CDR3 length: 15 amino acids. Trimming stripped 2 bases from V and 3 bases from J, with 10 bases between. This CDR3 reads CASSPIAGDTGELFF. The CDR3 nucleotides are TGTGCCAGCTCACCAATAGCCGGGGACACCGGGGAGCTGTTTTTT.

The chain carries TRBV3-1 and TRBJ2-4; possible D gene TRBD1, 6 bases. V dropped 3 bases and J dropped 9 bases, with 18 bases sitting between them. From germline, CDR1 is LGHDT and CDR2 YNNKEL (reference sequence). This CDR3 has 15 amino acids. The CDR3 protein is CASSHYLQQGTIQYF. The CDR3 bases are TGTGCCAGCAGCCACTACCTCCAACAGGGTACCATTCAGTACTTC.

There are a few counts of this clonotype. The chain recombines TRBV12-3 or TRBV12-4 with TRBJ2-7; D gene unclear. V was trimmed by 6 bases and J by 5 bases, leaving 8 bases between them. This CDR3 comprises 11 residues. The DNA for the CDR3 is TGTGCCAGCAGCACGGTCCACGAGCAGTACTTC. Protein: CASSTVHEQYF.

This clonotype appeared a few times. The chain couples TRBV23-1 to TRBJ1-5, with a weak D call TRBD1 (6 bases). TRBV23-1 is assigned to the ORF class and has an uncertain function. V lost 4 bases and J lost 0, with 16 bases in between. This CDR3 has 17 residues. Here the CDR3 reads CASSPLGQQHSNQPQHF. The CDR3, as DNA: TGCGCCAGCAGTCCCCTCGGACAGCAACATAGCAATCAGCCCCAGCATTTT.

The J gene is TRBJ2-7, the V gene TRBV5-1; D may correspond to TRBD1 or TRBD2 (5 bases each). Germline CDR1 reads SGHRS; CDR2 reads YFSETQ. Trimming removed 2 bases from V and 2 bases from J, with 8 bases in between. The CDR3 runs 13 residues. CDR3 loop: CASSFWDAYEQYF. As DNA, the CDR3 is TGCGCCAGCAGCTTCTGGGACGCCTACGAGCAGTACTTC.

This clonotype was counted only a few times. V gene TRBV7-2 combines with J gene TRBJ1-1, with TRBD1 matching 7 bases. The V gene's germline CDR1 is SGHTA and CDR2 FQGNSA. This CDR3 has 15 residues. V shed 3 bases, J shed 11 bases, and the junction held 15 bases outside the gene matches. CDR3 nucleotides: TGTGCCAGCAGCTTGAGTGCTGGCGAGACAGGGAGGGCTTTCTTT. Its translation is CASSLSAGETGRAFF.

This clonotype was detected a few times. V is TRBV7-9 and J is TRBJ2-1, with D possibly being TRBD2 (6 bases). This CDR3 has 14 residues. Germline V lookup: CDR1 SEHNR, CDR2 FQNEAQ (reference sequence). Trimming cost V 2 bases and J 3 bases, with 8 bases left between them. The CDR3 DNA follows: TGTGCCAGCAGCTTACCTAGCGTCTACAATGAGCAGTTCTTC. It encodes CASSLPSVYNEQFF. The complete variable domain, with remaining parts taken from reference TRBV7-9 and TRBJ2-1, reads DTGVSQNPRHKITKRGQNVTFRCDPISEHNRLYWYRQTLGQGPEFLTYFQNEAQLEKSRLLSDRFSAERPKGSFSTLEIQRTEQGDSAMYLCASSLPSVYNEQFFGPGTRLTVL.